These T cell receptor beta chains were read from a single sample in a study of blood T cell repertoires in COVID-19. This table comes from immunoSEQ multiplex PCR, and its TCRdb copy is limited to in-frame clones, with some not included. The repertoire holds around 230,000 clones, with roughly 86% as singletons. The sample taken for sequencing was PBMCs or T cells enriched from blood (not recorded which). Receptor source: a man younger than 35 with acute COVID-19. Both conserved end residues are part of each CDR3. The order of the fields is CDR3 length, clone size, V gene, CDR3 protein. Rows give clone size only sometimes, using once, few, many, or a class for an expanded clone.

CDR3 length: 13; clone size: NA; V gene: TRBV19; CDR3 protein: CASRDRGEETQYF
CDR3 length: 15; clone size: NA; V gene: TRBV14; CDR3 protein: CASSQASRANHGYTF
CDR3 length: 14; clone size: NA; V gene: TRBV10-3; CDR3 protein: CAISRSGELYEQYF
CDR3 length: 15; clone size: NA; V gene: TRBV11-1; CDR3 protein: CASSLGQGRLTEAFF
CDR3 length: 14; clone size: once; V gene: TRBV25-1; CDR3 protein: CASSAKQGSNEQFF
CDR3 length: 17; clone size: NA; V gene: TRBV27; CDR3 protein: CASWGWTGTRRNTEAFF
CDR3 length: 11; clone size: NA; V gene: TRBV7-8; CDR3 protein: CASSHPPGQFF
CDR3 length: 14; clone size: NA; V gene: TRBV10-3; CDR3 protein: CAISVGGPNTEAFF
CDR3 length: 14; clone size: NA; V gene: TRBV11-1; CDR3 protein: CASSAGTGFQPQHF
CDR3 length: 14; clone size: NA; V gene: TRBV6-5; CDR3 protein: CASSRKGGLYEQYF
CDR3 length: 12; clone size: many; V gene: TRBV30; CDR3 protein: CAWSVESYEQYF
CDR3 length: 15; clone size: NA; V gene: TRBV28; CDR3 protein: CASRPQGAGDTEAFF
CDR3 length: 16; clone size: NA; V gene: TRBV7-8; CDR3 protein: CASSPKAGPLDSPLHF
CDR3 length: 14; clone size: NA; V gene: TRBV13; CDR3 protein: CASSPRGERETQYF
CDR3 length: 14; clone size: NA; V gene: TRBV7-2; CDR3 protein: CASSLGGGSETQYF
CDR3 length: 19; clone size: NA; V gene: TRBV7-9; CDR3 protein: CASSPMGLAGVGGANVLTF
CDR3 length: 16; clone size: NA; V gene: TRBV12-1; CDR3 protein: CASRQSDILMNTEAFF
CDR3 length: 16; clone size: few; V gene: TRBV29-1; CDR3 protein: CSVGQPLSSGANVLTF
CDR3 length: 13; clone size: NA; V gene: TRBV27; CDR3 protein: CASSFIGQETQYF
CDR3 length: 14; clone size: NA; V gene: TRBV28; CDR3 protein: CASSTGTVQETQYF
CDR3 length: 14; clone size: few; V gene: TRBV4-1; CDR3 protein: CASSQPGENGGYTF
CDR3 length: 16; clone size: NA; V gene: TRBV6-1; CDR3 protein: CASSAGTGQAWETQYF
CDR3 length: 15; clone size: few; V gene: TRBV6-1; CDR3 protein: CASSEADLEGTEAFF
CDR3 length: 21; clone size: NA; V gene: TRBV4-1; CDR3 protein: CASSQDQTSGTTFLSYNEQFF
CDR3 length: 13; clone size: NA; V gene: TRBV3-1/TRBV3-2; CDR3 protein: CASSQGRSSGAFF
CDR3 length: 18; clone size: NA; V gene: TRBV11-3; CDR3 protein: CASSLEDRVGPTTYGYTF
CDR3 length: 14; clone size: NA; V gene: TRBV10-3; CDR3 protein: CAISEGGLNTEAFF
CDR3 length: 17; clone size: NA; V gene: TRBV4-1; CDR3 protein: CASSQGQGRGPPYEQYF
CDR3 length: 17; clone size: NA; V gene: TRBV4-2; CDR3 protein: CASSQDGAGAVFQPQHF
CDR3 length: 12; clone size: many; V gene: TRBV7-9; CDR3 protein: CASSSTGDEQYF
CDR3 length: 12; clone size: NA; V gene: TRBV19; CDR3 protein: CASHQSGNTIYF
CDR3 length: 14; clone size: NA; V gene: TRBV27; CDR3 protein: CASSHRWSSYEQYF
CDR3 length: 14; clone size: NA; V gene: TRBV3-1/TRBV3-2; CDR3 protein: CASSQSYPTDTQYF
CDR3 length: 14; clone size: NA; V gene: TRBV7-8; CDR3 protein: CASSPLSVNRLQHF
CDR3 length: 17; clone size: NA; V gene: TRBV3-1/TRBV3-2; CDR3 protein: CASSQDLRTGGTDTQYF
CDR3 length: 17; clone size: NA; V gene: TRBV28; CDR3 protein: CASSDRTSGSITYEQYF
CDR3 length: 12; clone size: NA; V gene: TRBV12-3/TRBV12-4; CDR3 protein: CASSLLLYGYTF
CDR3 length: 13; clone size: once; V gene: TRBV25-1; CDR3 protein: CASSGIRNTEAFF
CDR3 length: 17; clone size: NA; V gene: TRBV6-6; CDR3 protein: CASSQKGQGLAADTQYF
CDR3 length: 11; clone size: NA; V gene: TRBV10-1; CDR3 protein: CASSDNYEQYF
CDR3 length: 12; clone size: NA; V gene: TRBV20-1; CDR3 protein: CSASGEFYGYTF
CDR3 length: 14; clone size: NA; V gene: TRBV3-1/TRBV3-2; CDR3 protein: CASSARGRAHEQFF
CDR3 length: 13; clone size: NA; V gene: TRBV5-1; CDR3 protein: CASSPLAGSEQYF
CDR3 length: 13; clone size: NA; V gene: TRBV5-1; CDR3 protein: CASSSQVPDTQYF
CDR3 length: 13; clone size: NA; V gene: TRBV12-3/TRBV12-4; CDR3 protein: CASSPQDVTEAFF